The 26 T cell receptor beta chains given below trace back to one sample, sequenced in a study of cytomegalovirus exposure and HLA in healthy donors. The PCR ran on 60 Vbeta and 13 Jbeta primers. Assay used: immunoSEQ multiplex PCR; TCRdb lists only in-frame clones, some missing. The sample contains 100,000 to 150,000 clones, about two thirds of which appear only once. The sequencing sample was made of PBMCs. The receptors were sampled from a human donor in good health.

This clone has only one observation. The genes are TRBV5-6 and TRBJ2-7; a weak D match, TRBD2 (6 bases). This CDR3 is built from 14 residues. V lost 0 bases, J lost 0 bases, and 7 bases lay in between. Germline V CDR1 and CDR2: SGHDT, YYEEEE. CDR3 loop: CASSLVDYSYEQYF. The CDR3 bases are TGTGCCAGCAGCTTGGTGGACTACTCCTACGAGCAGTACTTC.

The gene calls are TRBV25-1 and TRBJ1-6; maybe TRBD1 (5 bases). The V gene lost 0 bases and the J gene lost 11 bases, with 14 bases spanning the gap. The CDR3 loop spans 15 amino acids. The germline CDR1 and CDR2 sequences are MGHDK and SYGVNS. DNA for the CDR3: TGTGCCAGCAGTGAATATTCCTCAGGGAACGCACCCCTCCACTTT. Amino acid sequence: CASSEYSSGNAPLHF.

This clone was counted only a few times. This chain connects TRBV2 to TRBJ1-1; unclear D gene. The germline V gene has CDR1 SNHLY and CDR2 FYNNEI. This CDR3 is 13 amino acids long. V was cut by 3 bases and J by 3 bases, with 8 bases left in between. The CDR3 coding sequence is TGTGCCAGCAGTGACGGGTTGTACACTGAAGCTTTCTTT. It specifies CASSDGLYTEAFF.

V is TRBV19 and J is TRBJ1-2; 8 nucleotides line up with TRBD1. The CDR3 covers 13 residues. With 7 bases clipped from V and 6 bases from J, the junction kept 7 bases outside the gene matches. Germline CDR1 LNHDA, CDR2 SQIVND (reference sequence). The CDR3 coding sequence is TGTGCCAGTAAAGGGCAGGGGGCGCATGGCTACACCTTC. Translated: CASKGQGAHGYTF.

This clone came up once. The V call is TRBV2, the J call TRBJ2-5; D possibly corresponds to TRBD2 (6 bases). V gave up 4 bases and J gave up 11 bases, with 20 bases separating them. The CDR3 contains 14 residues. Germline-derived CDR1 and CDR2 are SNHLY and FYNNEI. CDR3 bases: TGTGCCAGCAGTGGAGTAGGAGGGTCGGGGGAGCAGTACTTC. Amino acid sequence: CASSGVGGSGEQYF.

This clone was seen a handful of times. The CDR3 sequence is CASSAGQGAGEQYF. Here the CDR3 DNA reads TGTGCCAGCAGCGCGGGACAGGGGGCAGGCGAGCAGTACTTC. The chain is built from TRBV9 and TRBJ2-7; TRBD1 aligns across 12 bases. Germline assignment: CDR1 SGDLS and CDR2 YYNGEE. The trim removed 3 bases at V and 6 bases at J, leaving 4 bases unmatched. This CDR3 is built from 14 residues. The full variable domain, in which reference TRBV9 and TRBJ2-7 provide the parts outside the CDR3, is DSGVTQTPKHLITATGQRVTLRCSPRSGDLSVYWYQQSLDQGLQFLIQYYNGEERAKGNILERFSAQQFPDLHSELNLSSLELGDSALYFCASSAGQGAGEQYFGPGTRLTVT.

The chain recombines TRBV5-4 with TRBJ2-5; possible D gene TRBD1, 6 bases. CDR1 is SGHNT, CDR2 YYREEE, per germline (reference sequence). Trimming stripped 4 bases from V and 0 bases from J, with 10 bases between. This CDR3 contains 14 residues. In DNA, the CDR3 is TGTGCCAGCAGCCTTAGGGGGTACCAAGAGACCCAGTACTTC. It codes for CASSLRGYQETQYF.

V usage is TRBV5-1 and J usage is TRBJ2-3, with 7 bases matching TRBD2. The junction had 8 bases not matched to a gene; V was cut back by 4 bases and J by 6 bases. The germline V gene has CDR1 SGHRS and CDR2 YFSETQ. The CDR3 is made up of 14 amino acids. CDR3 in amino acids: CASSTDSGQDTQYF. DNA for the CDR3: TGCGCCAGCAGCACCGATAGCGGGCAGGATACGCAGTATTTT.

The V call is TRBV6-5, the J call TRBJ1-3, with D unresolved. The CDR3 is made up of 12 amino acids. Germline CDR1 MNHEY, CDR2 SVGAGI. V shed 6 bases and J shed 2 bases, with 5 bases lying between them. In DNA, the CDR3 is TGTGCCAGCAGCCAAACTGGAAACACCATATATTTT. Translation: CASSQTGNTIYF.

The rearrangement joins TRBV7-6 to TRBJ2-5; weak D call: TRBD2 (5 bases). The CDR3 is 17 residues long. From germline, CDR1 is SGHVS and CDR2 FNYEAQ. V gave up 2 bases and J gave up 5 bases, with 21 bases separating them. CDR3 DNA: TGTGCCAGCAGCTTAAGCTTTGGAGGAGGTAACTTGGAGACCCAGTACTTC. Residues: CASSLSFGGGNLETQYF.

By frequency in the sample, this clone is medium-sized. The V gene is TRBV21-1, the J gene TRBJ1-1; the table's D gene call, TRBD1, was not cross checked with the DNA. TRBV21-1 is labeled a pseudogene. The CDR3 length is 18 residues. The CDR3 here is CASSTSTSWTGRNTEAFF. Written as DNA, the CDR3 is TGTGCCAGCAGCACCTCGACCTCCTGGACAGGGAGGAACACTGAAGCTTTCTTT.

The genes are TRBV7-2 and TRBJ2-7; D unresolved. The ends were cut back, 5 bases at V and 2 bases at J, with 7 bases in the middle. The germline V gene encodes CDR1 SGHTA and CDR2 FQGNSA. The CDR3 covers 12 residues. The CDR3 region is CASSRVTYEQYF. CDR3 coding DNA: TGTGCCAGCAGCCGGGTGACCTACGAGCAGTACTTC.

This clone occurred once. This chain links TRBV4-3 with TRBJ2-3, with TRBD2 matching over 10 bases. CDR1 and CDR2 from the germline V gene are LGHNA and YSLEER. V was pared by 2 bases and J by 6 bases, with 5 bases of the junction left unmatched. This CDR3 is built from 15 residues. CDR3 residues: CASSQIAGGMDTQYF. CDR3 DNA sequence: TGCGCCAGCAGCCAAATAGCGGGGGGCATGGATACGCAGTATTTT.

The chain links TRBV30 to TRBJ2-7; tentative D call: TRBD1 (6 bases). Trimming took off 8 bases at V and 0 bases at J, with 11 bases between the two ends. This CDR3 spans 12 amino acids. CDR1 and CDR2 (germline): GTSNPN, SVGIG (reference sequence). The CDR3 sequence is CAGGQSSYEQYF. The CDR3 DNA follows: TGTGCCGGGGGACAAAGCTCCTACGAGCAGTACTTC.

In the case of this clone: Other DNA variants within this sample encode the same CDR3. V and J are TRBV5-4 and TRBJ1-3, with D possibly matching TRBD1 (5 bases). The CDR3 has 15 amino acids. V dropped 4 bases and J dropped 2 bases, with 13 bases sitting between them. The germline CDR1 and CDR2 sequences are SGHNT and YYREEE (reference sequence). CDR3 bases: TGTGCCAGCAGCCCTCGCGGGGGGACTGGAAACACCATATATTTT. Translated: CASSPRGGTGNTIYF.

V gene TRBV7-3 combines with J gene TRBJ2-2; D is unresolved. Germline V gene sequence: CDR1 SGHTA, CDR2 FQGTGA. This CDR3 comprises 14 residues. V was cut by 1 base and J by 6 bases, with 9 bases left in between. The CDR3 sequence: CASSLIPGSGELFF. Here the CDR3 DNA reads TGTGCCAGCAGCTTAATTCCAGGCTCCGGGGAGCTGTTTTTT.

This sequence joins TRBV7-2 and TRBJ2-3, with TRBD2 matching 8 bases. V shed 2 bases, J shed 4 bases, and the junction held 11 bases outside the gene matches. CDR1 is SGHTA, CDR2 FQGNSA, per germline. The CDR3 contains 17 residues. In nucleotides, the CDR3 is TGTGCCAGCAGCTTATCCCCCGGTAGCGGGGCCGCAGATACGCAGTATTTT. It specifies CASSLSPGSGAADTQYF. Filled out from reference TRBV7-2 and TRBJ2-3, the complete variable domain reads GAGVSQSPSNKVTEKGKDVELRCDPISGHTALYWYRQSLGQGLEFLIYFQGNSAPDKSGLPSDRFSAERTGGSVSTLTIQRTQQEDSAVYLCASSLSPGSGAADTQYFGPGTRLTVL.

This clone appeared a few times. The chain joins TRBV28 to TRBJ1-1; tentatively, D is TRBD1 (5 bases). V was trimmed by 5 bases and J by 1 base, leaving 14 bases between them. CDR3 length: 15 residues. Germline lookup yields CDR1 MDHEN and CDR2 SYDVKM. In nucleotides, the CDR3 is TGTGCCAGCAGTCCGCTAGACAGAGAGAACACTGAAGCTTTCTTT. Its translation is CASSPLDRENTEAFF.

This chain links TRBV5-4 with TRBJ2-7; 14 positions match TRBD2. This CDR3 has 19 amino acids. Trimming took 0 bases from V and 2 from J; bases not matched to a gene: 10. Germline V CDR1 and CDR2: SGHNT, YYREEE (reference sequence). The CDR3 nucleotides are TGTGCCAGCAGCTTGGGAGGGGGGACTAGCGGGAGTAGGGCCTACGAGCAGTACTTC. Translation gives CASSLGGGTSGSRAYEQYF.

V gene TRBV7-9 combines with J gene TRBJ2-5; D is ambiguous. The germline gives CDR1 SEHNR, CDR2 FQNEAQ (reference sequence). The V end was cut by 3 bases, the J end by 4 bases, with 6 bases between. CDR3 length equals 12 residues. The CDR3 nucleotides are TGTGCCAGCAGCTTGAAACTAGAGACCCAGTACTTC. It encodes CASSLKLETQYF.

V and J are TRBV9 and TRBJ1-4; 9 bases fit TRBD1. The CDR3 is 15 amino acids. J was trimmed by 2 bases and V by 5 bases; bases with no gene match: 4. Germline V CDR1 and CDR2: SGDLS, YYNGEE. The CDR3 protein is CASSETGGTNEKLFF. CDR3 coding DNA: TGTGCCAGCAGTGAGACAGGGGGTACTAATGAAAAACTGTTTTTT.

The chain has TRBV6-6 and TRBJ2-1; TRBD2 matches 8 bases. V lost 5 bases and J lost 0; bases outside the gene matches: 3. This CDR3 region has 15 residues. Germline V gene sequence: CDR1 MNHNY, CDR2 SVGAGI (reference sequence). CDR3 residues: CASSPTSGSYNEQFF. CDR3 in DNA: TGTGCCAGCAGTCCTACTAGCGGCTCCTACAATGAGCAGTTCTTC.

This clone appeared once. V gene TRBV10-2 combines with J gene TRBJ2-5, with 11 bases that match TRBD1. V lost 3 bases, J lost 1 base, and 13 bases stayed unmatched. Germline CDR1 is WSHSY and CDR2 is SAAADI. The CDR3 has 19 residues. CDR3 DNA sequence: TGCGCCAGCAGTGACACGGACAGGGGGCGGACAGACACCCAAGAGACCCAGTACTTC. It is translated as CASSDTDRGRTDTQETQYF.

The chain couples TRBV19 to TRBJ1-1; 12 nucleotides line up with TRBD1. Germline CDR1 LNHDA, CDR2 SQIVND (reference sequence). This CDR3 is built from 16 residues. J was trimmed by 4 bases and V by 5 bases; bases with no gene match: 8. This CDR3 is CASSPPGQGALTEAFF. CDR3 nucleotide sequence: TGTGCCAGTAGTCCTCCGGGACAGGGGGCGCTCACTGAAGCTTTCTTT.

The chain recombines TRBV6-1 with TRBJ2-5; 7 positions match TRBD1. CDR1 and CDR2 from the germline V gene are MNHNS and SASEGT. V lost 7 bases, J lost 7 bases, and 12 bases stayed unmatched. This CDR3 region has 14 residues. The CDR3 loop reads CASTPGGRKGTQYF. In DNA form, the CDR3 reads TGTGCCAGCACCCCAGGGGGACGTAAAGGGACCCAGTACTTC.

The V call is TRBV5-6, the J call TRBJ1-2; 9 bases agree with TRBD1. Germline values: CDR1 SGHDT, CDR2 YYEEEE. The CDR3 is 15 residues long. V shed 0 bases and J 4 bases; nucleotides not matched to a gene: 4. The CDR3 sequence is CASSLDGQGFYGYTF. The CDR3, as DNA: TGTGCCAGCAGCTTGGATGGACAGGGGTTCTATGGCTACACCTTC.